This record looks at one TCR beta chain sequence and its context. The antigen remains unidentified. TCRdb called the RT-PCR reads again in MiXCR, with one record for every CDR3 protein. The profile covers 800,000 to 1,000,000 distinct CDR3 sequences, with approximately 22% appearing a single time and about a tenth taken by the ten largest. This CDR3 has 16 amino acids. Trimming cost V 1 base and J 0 bases, with 11 bases left between them. Per germline, CDR1 LGHNA and CDR2 YNFKEQ. This sample stems from a study of response to subunit inactivated influenza vaccine. Whole-study results and caveats: The study's authors posited that every seasonal influenza vaccination enlists few new T cells.

This chain links TRBV4-2 with TRBJ2-3; D gene unclear. Here the sequenced sample was PBMCs from blood, taken 5 to 6 days after vaccination. This clonotype originated in a man in his forties or fifties who received an inactivated influenza vaccine. CDR3 sequence reads: CASSQVLGSSTDTQYF. CDR3 sequence (DNA): TGTGCCAGCAGCCAAGTATTAGGCAGTAGCACAGATACGCAGTATTTT.